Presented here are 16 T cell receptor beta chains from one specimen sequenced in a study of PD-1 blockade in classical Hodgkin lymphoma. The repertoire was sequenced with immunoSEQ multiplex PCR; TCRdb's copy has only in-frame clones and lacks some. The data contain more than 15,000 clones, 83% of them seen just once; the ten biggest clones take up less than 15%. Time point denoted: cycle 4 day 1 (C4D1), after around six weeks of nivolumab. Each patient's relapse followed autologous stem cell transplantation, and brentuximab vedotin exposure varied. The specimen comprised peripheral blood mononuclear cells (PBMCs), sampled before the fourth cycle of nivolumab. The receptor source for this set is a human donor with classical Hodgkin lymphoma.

The CDR3 reads CASSLAVEQFF. CDR3 bases: TGTGCCAGCAGCTTAGCAGTTGAGCAGTTCTTC. The genes are TRBV7-8 and TRBJ2-1, with D unresolved. Germline CDR1 SGHVS, CDR2 FQNEAQ. V lost 0 bases and J lost 9, with 3 bases in between. CDR3 length: 11 residues.

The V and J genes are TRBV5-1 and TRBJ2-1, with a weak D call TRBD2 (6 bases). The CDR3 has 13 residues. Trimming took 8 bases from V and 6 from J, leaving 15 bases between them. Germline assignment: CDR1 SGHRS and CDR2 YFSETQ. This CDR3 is CASSPAGGNEQFF. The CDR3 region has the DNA TGCGCCAGTTCCCCAGCCGGGGGCAATGAGCAGTTCTTC.

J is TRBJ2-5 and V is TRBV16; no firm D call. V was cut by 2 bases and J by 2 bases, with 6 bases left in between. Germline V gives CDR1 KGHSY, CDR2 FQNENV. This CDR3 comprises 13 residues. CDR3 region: CASSQASQETQYF. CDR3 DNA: TGTGCCAGCAGCCAAGCGAGTCAAGAGACCCAGTACTTC.

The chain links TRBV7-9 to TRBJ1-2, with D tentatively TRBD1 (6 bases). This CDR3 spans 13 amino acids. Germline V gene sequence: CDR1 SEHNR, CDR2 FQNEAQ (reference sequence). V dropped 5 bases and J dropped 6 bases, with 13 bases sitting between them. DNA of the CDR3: TGTGCCAGCAGCAGCAGGGGTAGCGATGGCTACACCTTC. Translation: CASSSRGSDGYTF.

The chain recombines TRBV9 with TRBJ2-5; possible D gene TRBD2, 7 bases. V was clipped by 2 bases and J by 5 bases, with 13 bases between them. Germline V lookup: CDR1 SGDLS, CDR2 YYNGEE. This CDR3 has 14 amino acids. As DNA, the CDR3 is TGTGCCAGCAGCGTTGAGGGGGGGTACGAGACCCAGTACTTC. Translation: CASSVEGGYETQYF.

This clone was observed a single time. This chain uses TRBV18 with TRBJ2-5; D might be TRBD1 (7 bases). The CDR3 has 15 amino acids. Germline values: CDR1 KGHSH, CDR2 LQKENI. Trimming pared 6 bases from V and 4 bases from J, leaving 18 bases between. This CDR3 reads CASSQNQGGGETQYF. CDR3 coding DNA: TGTGCCAGCTCCCAAAATCAGGGGGGAGGAGAGACCCAGTACTTC. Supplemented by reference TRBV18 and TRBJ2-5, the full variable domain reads NAGVMQNPRHLVRRRGQEARLRCSPMKGHSHVYWYRQLPEEGLKFMVYLQKENIIDESGMPKERFSAEFPKEGPSILRIQQVVRGDSAAYFCASSQNQGGGETQYFGPGTRLLVL.

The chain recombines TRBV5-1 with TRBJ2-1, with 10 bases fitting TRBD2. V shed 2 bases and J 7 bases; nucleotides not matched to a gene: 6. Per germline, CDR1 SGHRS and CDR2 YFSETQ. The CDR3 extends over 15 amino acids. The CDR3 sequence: CASSFTSGVGNEQFF. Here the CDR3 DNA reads TGCGCCAGCAGCTTTACTAGCGGGGTGGGGAATGAGCAGTTCTTC.

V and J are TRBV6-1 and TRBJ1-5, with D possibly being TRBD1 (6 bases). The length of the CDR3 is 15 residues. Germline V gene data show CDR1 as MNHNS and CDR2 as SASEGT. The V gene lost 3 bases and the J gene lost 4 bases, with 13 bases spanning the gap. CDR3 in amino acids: CASSDRRQGNQPQHF. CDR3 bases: TGTGCCAGCAGTGATAGGCGGCAGGGGAATCAGCCCCAGCATTTT.

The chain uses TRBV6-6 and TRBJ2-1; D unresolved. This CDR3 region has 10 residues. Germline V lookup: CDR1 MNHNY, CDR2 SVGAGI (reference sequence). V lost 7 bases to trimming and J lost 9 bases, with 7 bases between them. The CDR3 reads CASIRAEQFF. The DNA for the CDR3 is TGTGCCAGCATACGGGCTGAGCAGTTCTTC.

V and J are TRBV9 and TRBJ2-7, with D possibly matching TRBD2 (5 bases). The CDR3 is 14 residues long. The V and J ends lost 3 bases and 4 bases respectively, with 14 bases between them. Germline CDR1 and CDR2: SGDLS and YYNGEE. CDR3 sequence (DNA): TGTGCCAGCAGCGGGGAGACTAACCCATACGAGCAGTACTTC. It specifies CASSGETNPYEQYF.

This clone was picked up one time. CDR3 region: CASNLAGGNYEQYF. CDR3 DNA: TGCGCCAGTAACCTAGCGGGGGGGAACTACGAGCAGTACTTC. The rearrangement links TRBV5-1 to TRBJ2-7; 12 positions match TRBD2. Unmatched junction bases numbered 6, after V lost 8 bases and J lost 3 bases. Germline loops: CDR1 SGHRS, CDR2 YFSETQ. The CDR3 extends over 14 amino acids.

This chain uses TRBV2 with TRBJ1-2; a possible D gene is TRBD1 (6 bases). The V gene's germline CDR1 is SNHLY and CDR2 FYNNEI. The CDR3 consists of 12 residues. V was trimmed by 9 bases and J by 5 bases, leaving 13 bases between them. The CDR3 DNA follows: TGTGCCAGACAGGGAAAGGATTATGGCTACACCTTC. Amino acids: CARQGKDYGYTF. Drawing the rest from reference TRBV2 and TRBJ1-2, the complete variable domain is EPEVTQTPSHQVTQMGQEVILRCVPISNHLYFYWYRQILGQKVEFLVSFYNNEISEKSEIFDDQFSVERPDGSNFTLKIRSTKLEDSAMYFCARQGKDYGYTFGSGTRLTVV.

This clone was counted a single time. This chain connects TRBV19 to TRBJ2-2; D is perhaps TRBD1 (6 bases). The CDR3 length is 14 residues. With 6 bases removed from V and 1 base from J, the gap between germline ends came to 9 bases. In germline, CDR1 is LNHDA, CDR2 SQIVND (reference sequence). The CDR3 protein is CASRQGRNTGELFF. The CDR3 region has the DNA TGTGCCAGTAGGCAGGGGCGGAACACCGGGGAGCTGTTTTTT.

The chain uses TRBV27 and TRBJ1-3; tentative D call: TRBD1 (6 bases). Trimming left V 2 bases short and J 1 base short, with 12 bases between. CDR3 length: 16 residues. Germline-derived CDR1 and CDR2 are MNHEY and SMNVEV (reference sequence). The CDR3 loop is CASSLRGDSSGNTIYF. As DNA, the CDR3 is TGTGCCAGCAGTTTAAGGGGGGACTCGTCTGGAAACACCATATATTTT.

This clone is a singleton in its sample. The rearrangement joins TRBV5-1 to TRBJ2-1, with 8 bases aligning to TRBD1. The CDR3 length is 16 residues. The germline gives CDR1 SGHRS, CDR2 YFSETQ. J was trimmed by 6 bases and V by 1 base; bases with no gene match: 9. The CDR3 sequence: CASSLMGQGAPNEQFF. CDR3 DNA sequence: TGCGCCAGCAGCTTGATGGGGCAGGGGGCCCCCAATGAGCAGTTCTTC.

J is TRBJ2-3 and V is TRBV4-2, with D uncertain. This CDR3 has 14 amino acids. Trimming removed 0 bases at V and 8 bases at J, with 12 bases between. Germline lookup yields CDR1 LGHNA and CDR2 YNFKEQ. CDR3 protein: CASSQDSLVGTQYF. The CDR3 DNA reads TGTGCCAGCAGCCAAGATTCCCTTGTAGGTACGCAGTATTTT.